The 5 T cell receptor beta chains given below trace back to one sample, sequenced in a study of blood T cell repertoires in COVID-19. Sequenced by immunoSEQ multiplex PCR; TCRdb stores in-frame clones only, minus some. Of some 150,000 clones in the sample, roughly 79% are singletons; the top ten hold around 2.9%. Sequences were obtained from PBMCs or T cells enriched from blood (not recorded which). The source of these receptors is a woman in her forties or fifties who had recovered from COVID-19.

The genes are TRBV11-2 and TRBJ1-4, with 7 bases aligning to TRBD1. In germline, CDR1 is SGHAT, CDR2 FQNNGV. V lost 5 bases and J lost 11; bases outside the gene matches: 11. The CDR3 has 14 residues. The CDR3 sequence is CASSLDRVRGKLFF. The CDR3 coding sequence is TGTGCCAGCAGCCTCGACAGGGTACGGGGGAAACTGTTTTTT.

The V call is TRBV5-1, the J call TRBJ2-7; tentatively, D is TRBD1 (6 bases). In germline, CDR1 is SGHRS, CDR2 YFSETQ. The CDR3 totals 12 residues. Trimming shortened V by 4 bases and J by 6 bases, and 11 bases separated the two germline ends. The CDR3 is CASSRSGAEQYF. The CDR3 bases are TGCGCCAGCAGCCGCTCAGGGGCCGAGCAGTACTTC.

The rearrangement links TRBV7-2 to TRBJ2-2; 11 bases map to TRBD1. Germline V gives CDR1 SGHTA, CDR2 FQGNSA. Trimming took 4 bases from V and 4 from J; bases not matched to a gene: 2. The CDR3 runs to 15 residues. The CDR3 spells CASSWTGGGTGELFF. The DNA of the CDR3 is TGTGCCAGCAGCTGGACAGGGGGCGGCACCGGGGAGCTGTTTTTT. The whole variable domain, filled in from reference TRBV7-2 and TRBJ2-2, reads GAGVSQSPSNKVTEKGKDVELRCDPISGHTALYWYRQSLGQGLEFLIYFQGNSAPDKSGLPSDRFSAERTGGSVSTLTIQRTQQEDSAVYLCASSWTGGGTGELFFGEGSRLTVL.

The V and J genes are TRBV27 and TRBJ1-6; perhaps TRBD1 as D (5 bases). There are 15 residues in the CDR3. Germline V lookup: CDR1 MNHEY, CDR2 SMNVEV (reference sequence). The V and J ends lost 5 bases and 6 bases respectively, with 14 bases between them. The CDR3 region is CASSASGGLNSPLHF. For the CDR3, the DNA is TGTGCCAGCAGTGCTTCGGGGGGACTTAATTCACCCCTCCACTTT.

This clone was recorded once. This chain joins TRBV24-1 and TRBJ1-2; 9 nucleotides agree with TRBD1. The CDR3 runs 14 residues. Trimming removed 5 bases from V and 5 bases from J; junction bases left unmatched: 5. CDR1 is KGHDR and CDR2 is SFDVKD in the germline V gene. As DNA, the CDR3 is TGTGCCACCAGTGGGACAGGGGAGACGTATGGCTACACCTTC. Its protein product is CATSGTGETYGYTF.